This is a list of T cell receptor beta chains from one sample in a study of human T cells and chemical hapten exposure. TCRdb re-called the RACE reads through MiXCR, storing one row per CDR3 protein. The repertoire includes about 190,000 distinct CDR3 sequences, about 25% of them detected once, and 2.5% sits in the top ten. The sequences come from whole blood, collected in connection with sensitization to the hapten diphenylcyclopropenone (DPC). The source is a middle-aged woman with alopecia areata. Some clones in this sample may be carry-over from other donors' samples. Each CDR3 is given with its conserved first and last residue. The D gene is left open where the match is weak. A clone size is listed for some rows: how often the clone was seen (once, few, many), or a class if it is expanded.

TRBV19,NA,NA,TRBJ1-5,TGTGCCAGTAGTCTCCTTTTGGGGAGCAATCAGCCCCAGCATTTT,CASSLLLGSNQPQHF
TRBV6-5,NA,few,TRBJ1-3,TGTGCCAGCAGTTACAGGGTTGGAAACACCATATATTTT,CASSYRVGNTIYF
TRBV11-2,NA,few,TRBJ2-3,TGTGCCAGCAGCTTTGGGGGACGTCGCACAGATACGCAGTATTTT,CASSFGGRRTDTQYF
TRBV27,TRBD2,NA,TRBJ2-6,TGTGCCAGCAGTTACCGGGGACCGGCGGGAGGGCCGAGGGCCAACGTCCTGACTTTC,CASSYRGPAGGPRANVLTF
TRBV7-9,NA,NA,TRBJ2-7,TGTGCCAGCAGCTTAAGACAGTCCTACGAGCAGTACTTC,CASSLRQSYEQYF
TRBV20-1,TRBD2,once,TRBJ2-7,TGCAGTGCTATTAAGCGGGAGTCTGCGCAGTACTTC,CSAIKRESAQYF
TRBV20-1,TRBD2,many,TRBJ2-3,TGCAGTGCTAGTTTAGGGAGGGTGAATACGCAGTATTTT,CSASLGRVNTQYF
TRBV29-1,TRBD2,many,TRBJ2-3,TGCAGCGTTCATTCTAGCGGAATCACAGATACGCAGTATTTT,CSVHSSGITDTQYF
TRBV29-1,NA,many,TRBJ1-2,TGCAGCGTTGCTGGTCAATTAGACTCCCTTGGCTACACCTTC,CSVAGQLDSLGYTF
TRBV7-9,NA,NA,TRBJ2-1,TGTGCCAGCAGCTTAGACACTAGCTACAATGAGCAGTTCTTC,CASSLDTSYNEQFF
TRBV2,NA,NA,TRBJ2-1,TGTGCCAGCAGCCTGGACTTTGAGCAGTTCTTC,CASSLDFEQFF
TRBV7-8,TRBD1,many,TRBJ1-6,TGTGCCAGCAGCTTAGACAGGGGGAATTCACCCCTCCACTTT,CASSLDRGNSPLHF
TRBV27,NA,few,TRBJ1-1,TGTGCCAGCAGTTTGGAGGGACTCGGTGAAGCTTTCTTT,CASSLEGLGEAFF
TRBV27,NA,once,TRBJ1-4,TGTGCCAGCAGTCGACAGACAACTAATGAAAAACTGTTTTTT,CASSRQTTNEKLFF
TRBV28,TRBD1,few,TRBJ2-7,TGTGCCAGCAGGTCAGGGGGCCGCGAGCAGTACTTC,CASRSGGREQYF
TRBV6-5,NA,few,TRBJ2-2,TGTGCCAGCAGTTACTCGACCCGACTATCGGGTAGAGGGAACACCGGGGAGCTGTTTTTT,CASSYSTRLSGRGNTGELFF
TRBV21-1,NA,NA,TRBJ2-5,TGTGCCAGCTGCCGGGACCCCCTAGCGGGAGGGCAAGAGACCCAGTACTTC,CASCRDPLAGGQETQYF
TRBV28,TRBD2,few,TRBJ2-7,TGTGCCAGCGGACTAGCGGGAGGCGAGCAGTACTTC,CASGLAGGEQYF
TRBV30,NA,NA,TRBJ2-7,TGTGCCTGGAGGGCTCGGCCCGGCTACGAGCAGTACTTC,CAWRARPGYEQYF
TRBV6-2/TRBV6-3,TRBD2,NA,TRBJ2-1,TGTGCCAGCAGTTACTCGCTTAGCGGGAGCTCCTACAATGAGCAGTTCTTC,CASSYSLSGSSYNEQFF
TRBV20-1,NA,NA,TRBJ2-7,TGCAGTGCTAGAGATCCCACCTACGAGCAGTACTTC,CSARDPTYEQYF
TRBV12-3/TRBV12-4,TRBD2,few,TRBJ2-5,TGTGCCAGCAGGCCAAGCGGGAGTATGACCCAGTACTTC,CASRPSGSMTQYF
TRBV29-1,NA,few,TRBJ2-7,TGCAGCGTTGAAATGGCAGACTCAGCCTACGAGCAGTACTTC,CSVEMADSAYEQYF
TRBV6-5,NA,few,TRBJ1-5,TGTGCCAGCAGCAGAACTTCTCAGGGCTATAGCAATCAGCCCCAGCATTTT,CASSRTSQGYSNQPQHF
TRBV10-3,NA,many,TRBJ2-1,TGTGCCATCAGTGACCCCCTTCGCAGGGAACGGGGCAATGAGCAGTTCTTC,CAISDPLRRERGNEQFF
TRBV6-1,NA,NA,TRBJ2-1,TGTGCCAGCAGTGAAGCGGCAGGGTGGACCTACAATGAGCAGTTCTTC,CASSEAAGWTYNEQFF
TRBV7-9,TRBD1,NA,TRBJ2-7,TGTGCCAGCAGCGCGGACAGGGCGGATTCGTACGAGCAGTACTTC,CASSADRADSYEQYF
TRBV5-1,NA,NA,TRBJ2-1,TGCGCCAGCAGCTTGTGGGCTAACAATGAGCAGTTCTTC,CASSLWANNEQFF
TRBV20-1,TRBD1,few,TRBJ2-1,TGCAGTGCTAGGGCCGGGACAGGGGAGAATGAGCAGTTCTTC,CSARAGTGENEQFF
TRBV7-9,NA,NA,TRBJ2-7,TGTGCCAGCAGCTTAGTGGAAGCTTCGGGGGACGAGCAGTACTTC,CASSLVEASGDEQYF
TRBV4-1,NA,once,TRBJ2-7,TGCGCCAGCAGCGCCGTCGGACGGACCTACGAGCAGTACTTC,CASSAVGRTYEQYF
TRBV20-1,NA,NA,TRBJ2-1,TGCAGTGCTAGGTTGAATGAGCAGTTCTTC,CSARLNEQFF
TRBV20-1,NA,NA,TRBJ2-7,TGCAGTACCCCATTACTGAACGCCCCCGGCGAGCAGTACTTC,CSTPLLNAPGEQYF
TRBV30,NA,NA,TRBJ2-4,TGTGCCTGGAGTGGGGGCTTAAAAAACATTCAGTACTTC,CAWSGGLKNIQYF
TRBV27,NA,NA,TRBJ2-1,TGTGCCAGCAGTTTTTCGAGGAGCAATGAGCAGTTCTTC,CASSFSRSNEQFF
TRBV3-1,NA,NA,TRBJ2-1,TGTGCCAGCAGCCTTGGAACCAACAATGAGCAGTTCTTC,CASSLGTNNEQFF
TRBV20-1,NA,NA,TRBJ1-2,TGCAGTGCTAGACTACCGGGACAATACTATGCTGGCTACACCTTC,CSARLPGQYYAGYTF
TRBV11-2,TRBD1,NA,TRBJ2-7,TGTGCCAGCAGCTCAGGGGGTTACTACGAGCAGTACTTC,CASSSGGYYEQYF
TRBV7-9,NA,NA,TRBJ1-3,TGTGCCAGCAGCCGCTCCAGGGAAGGCTCTGGAAACACCATATATTTT,CASSRSREGSGNTIYF